Each of the 31 T cell receptor beta chains below was sequenced from the same sample in a study of healthy donors' naive CD4 and CD8 T cells. Each TCR library used roughly 510 ng of total RNA and a linear amplification protocol. TCRdb called the reads again in MiXCR, with one record for every CDR3 protein. In the table there are approximately 180,000 distinct CDR3 sequences, 65% to 75% of which are singletons. The specimen was naive CD4+ and CD8+ T cells sorted from blood, pooled from several donors. The receptors were gathered from a pool of human donors in good health; the sample pools cells from several healthy donors.

The chain links TRBV20-1 to TRBJ2-3, with D possibly being TRBD1 (5 bases). Trimming took off 1 base at V and 2 bases at J, with 13 bases between the two ends. The CDR3 has 15 residues. In germline, CDR1 is DFQATT, CDR2 SNEGSKA (reference sequence). The CDR3 DNA is TGCAGTGCTAGAGGACAGCTCTCTGACACAGATACGCAGTATTTT. Residues: CSARGQLSDTDTQYF.

The J gene is TRBJ2-7, the V gene TRBV29-1, with D perhaps matching TRBD1 (6 bases). The ends were cut back, 0 bases at V and 1 base at J, with 10 bases in the middle. The CDR3 runs to 14 residues. Germline V lookup: CDR1 SQVTM, CDR2 ANQGSEA. CDR3 residues: CSVEDRGGSYEQYF. The CDR3 DNA sequence: TGCAGCGTTGAAGATCGAGGGGGTTCCTACGAGCAGTACTTC.

The rearrangement joins TRBV19 to TRBJ2-5; TRBD2 matches 7 bases. The CDR3 extends over 15 amino acids. The germline V gene encodes CDR1 LNHDA and CDR2 SQIVND (reference sequence). The ends lost 6 bases at V and 2 bases at J; junction bases unmatched: 9. The CDR3 coding sequence is TGTGCCAGTAGCACAGCGGGGAGGTCTCAAGAGACCCAGTACTTC. Its protein product is CASSTAGRSQETQYF.

This chain connects TRBV19 to TRBJ2-7; D might be TRBD1 (5 bases). Trimming removed 10 bases at V and 4 bases at J, with 14 bases between. CDR3 length equals 12 residues. Looked up from germline, CDR1 is LNHDA and CDR2 is SQIVND (reference sequence). The CDR3 DNA sequence: TGTGCCACCGCAGACAGTCCATACGAGCAGTACTTC. Encoded protein: CATADSPYEQYF.

This chain joins TRBV6-5 and TRBJ1-5, with a possible D match to TRBD1 (6 bases). V lost 7 bases and J 1 base, leaving 11 bases between the germline ends. The germline CDR1 and CDR2 sequences are MNHEY and SVGAGI. This CDR3 contains 14 residues. The CDR3 region is CASKPGASNQPQHF. For the CDR3, the DNA is TGTGCCAGCAAACCAGGGGCGAGCAATCAGCCCCAGCATTTT.

A word on this clonotype: The germline gene is not matched at one end of the junction; a read error may be the cause. The rearrangement uses TRBV6-5 and TRBJ1-3; 7 bases align to TRBD1. The CDR3 length is 16 residues. Germline CDR1 is MNHEY and CDR2 is SVGAGI. CDR3 in amino acids: CASSEFTGDLTNTTYF. The CDR3 region has the DNA TGTGCCAGCAGCGAATTTACAGGGGACCTTACAAACACCACATATTTT.

V gene TRBV6-5 combines with J gene TRBJ1-3; weak D call: TRBD1 (5 bases). V shed 8 bases and J shed 4 bases, with 12 bases lying between them. CDR1 and CDR2 (germline): MNHEY, SVGAGI. There are 13 residues in the CDR3. In nucleotides, the CDR3 is TGTGCCAGCCAGGGACTTTACGGAAACACCATATATTTT. It is translated as CASQGLYGNTIYF.

The rearrangement joins TRBV27 to TRBJ2-7, with TRBD1 identical over 8 bases. V gave up 4 bases and J gave up 0 bases; unmatched junction bases: 5. The CDR3 length is 15 residues. From germline, CDR1 is MNHEY and CDR2 SMNVEV (reference sequence). The CDR3 is CASSSYDRGSYEQYF. In DNA, the CDR3 is TGTGCCAGCAGTTCGTATGACAGGGGCTCCTACGAGCAGTACTTC.

This clonotype was counted only a few times. V usage is TRBV4-3 and J usage is TRBJ1-3, with unresolved D. CDR1 and CDR2 (germline): LGHNA, YSLEER. Trimming took off 0 bases at V and 0 bases at J, with 6 bases between the two ends. CDR3 length: 15 amino acids. The CDR3 nucleotides are TGCGCCAGCAGCCAAGACCACAGCTCTGGAAACACCATATATTTT. Translated: CASSQDHSSGNTIYF.

As to this clonotype: The conserved final phenylalanine or tryptophan is absent from the CDR3, which likely points to a read error. The chain combines TRBV27 with TRBJ1-1; no reliable D call. There are 15 residues in the CDR3. Trimming left V 5 bases short and J 0 bases short, with 13 bases between. CDR1 is MNHEY, CDR2 SMNVEV, per germline (reference sequence). DNA of the CDR3: TGTGCCAGCAGTCCCAGGACGGTCATGAACACTGAAGCTTTCCTT. This encodes CASSPRTVMNTEAFL.

The chain is built from TRBV29-1 and TRBJ2-7; 8 bases align to TRBD1. V was pared by 1 base and J by 2 bases, with 7 bases of the junction left unmatched. The germline CDR1 and CDR2 sequences are SQVTM and ANQGSEA. This CDR3 has 15 amino acids. CDR3 coding DNA: TGCAGCGTTGAAGGGGCCGGGACAGGAGCCTACGAGCAGTACTTC. Its translation is CSVEGAGTGAYEQYF.

Concerning this clonotype: The junction departs from the called germline gene at one end, perhaps through a read error. This chain joins TRBV19 and TRBJ1-1, with D unresolved. In germline, CDR1 is LNHDA, CDR2 SQIVND (reference sequence). The CDR3 runs to 11 residues. CDR3 nucleotides: TGTGCCAGTATTATAGGCACTGAAGCTTTCTTT. As protein: CASIIGTEAFF.

The V gene is TRBV14, the J gene TRBJ2-5; D remains ambiguous. Trimming removed 1 base from V and 1 base from J, with 7 bases in between. Per the germline V gene, CDR1 is SGHDN and CDR2 is FVKESK. The CDR3 runs 14 residues. The CDR3 is CASSQVGGQETQYF. The CDR3 coding sequence is TGTGCCAGCAGCCAAGTGGGCGGCCAAGAGACCCAGTACTTC.

This clonotype has a single count. The chain joins TRBV29-1 to TRBJ1-2; 8 nucleotides agree with TRBD1. V was clipped by 5 bases and J by 6 bases; unmatched bases: 2. This CDR3 contains 11 residues. In germline, CDR1 is SQVTM, CDR2 ANQGSEA. The CDR3 bases are TGCAGCGTTATGGACAGGGATGGCTACACCTTC. Translated: CSVMDRDGYTF.

This clonotype was counted between two and nine times. The chain has TRBV29-1 and TRBJ1-2; a possible D gene is TRBD1 (5 bases). Per germline, CDR1 SQVTM and CDR2 ANQGSEA. This CDR3 has 14 amino acids. The V and J ends lost 5 bases and 2 bases respectively, with 15 bases between them. The DNA for the CDR3 is TGCAGCGTTCTCCAGGGTCGGGGAAACTATGGCTACACCTTC. It yields the protein CSVLQGRGNYGYTF. Together with reference TRBV29-1 and TRBJ1-2, the CDR3 gives the full variable domain: SAVISQKPSRDICQRGTSLTIQCQVDSQVTMMFWYRQQPGQSLTLIATANQGSEATYESGFVIDKFPISRPNLTFSTLTVSNMSPEDSSIYLCSVLQGRGNYGYTFGSGTRLTVV.

This chain joins TRBV27 and TRBJ1-2; weak D call: TRBD1 (5 bases). Trimming shortened V by 6 bases and J by 4 bases, and 18 bases separated the two germline ends. Germline V gene lookup returns CDR1 MNHEY and CDR2 SMNVEV (reference sequence). CDR3 size: 15 residues. CDR3 residues: CASSPLGGIGYGYTF. Written as DNA, the CDR3 is TGTGCCAGCAGCCCCCTCGGGGGTATCGGCTATGGCTACACCTTC.

The chain couples TRBV5-5 to TRBJ1-2; D is uncertain. Germline V lookup: CDR1 SGHKS, CDR2 YYEKEE (reference sequence). Trimming cost V 1 base and J 4 bases, with 14 bases left between them. The CDR3 extends over 15 amino acids. In DNA form, the CDR3 reads TGTGCCAGCAGCTTGTTGGGAGAAGGGTCCTATGGCTACACCTTC. It encodes CASSLLGEGSYGYTF.

The chain recombines TRBV19 with TRBJ2-7; 7 nucleotides line up with TRBD2. This CDR3 region has 15 residues. Trimming at V came to 3 bases and at J to 2 bases, leaving 7 bases not matched to a gene. The germline CDR1 and CDR2 sequences are LNHDA and SQIVND (reference sequence). The CDR3 sequence: CASSIVWGGTYEQYF. The CDR3 DNA reads as TGTGCCAGTAGTATTGTGTGGGGAGGGACCTACGAGCAGTACTTC. The full variable domain, with the rest looked up from reference TRBV19 and TRBJ2-7, is DGGITQSPKYLFRKEGQNVTLSCEQNLNHDAMYWYRQDPGQGLRLIYYSQIVNDFQKGDIAEGYSVSREKKESFPLTVTSAQKNPTAFYLCASSIVWGGTYEQYFGPGTRLTVT.

The chain links TRBV20-1 to TRBJ2-1, with D perhaps TRBD2 (6 bases). The V end lost 0 bases, the J end lost 6 bases, and 24 bases lay between the germline ends. This CDR3 is built from 18 residues. Germline CDR1 is DFQATT and CDR2 is SNEGSKA (reference sequence). CDR3 nucleotides: TGCAGTGCTAGAGATCGAGGTGGGACTCTAAAGTCCGGCAATGAGCAGTTCTTC. Encoded protein: CSARDRGGTLKSGNEQFF.

The chain carries TRBV27 and TRBJ1-2; D gene ambiguous. The germline V gene encodes CDR1 MNHEY and CDR2 SMNVEV (reference sequence). The CDR3 spans 15 residues. V lost 5 bases and J lost 0, with 13 bases in between. The CDR3 loop reads CASSIYPTPNYGYTF. CDR3 DNA sequence: TGTGCCAGCAGTATTTACCCAACGCCTAACTATGGCTACACCTTC.

With respect to this clonotype: A read error may account for a junction end that differs from germline. The chain recombines TRBV19 with TRBJ2-7; possibly TRBD2 for D (6 bases). Germline CDR1 is LNHDA and CDR2 is SQIVND (reference sequence). This CDR3 has 14 residues. This CDR3 is CASSPPTGAYEQYF. The CDR3 coding sequence is TGCGCCAGTAGCCCACCCACGGGGGCCTACGAGCAGTACTTC.

This sequence joins TRBV29-1 and TRBJ1-1, with TRBD1 matching over 9 bases. V was clipped by 5 bases and J by 1 base; unmatched bases: 2. The CDR3 is 13 amino acids. The germline CDR1 and CDR2 sequences are SQVTM and ANQGSEA. The CDR3 spells CSVSDRGNTEAFF. CDR3 nucleotides: TGCAGCGTTTCGGACAGGGGGAACACTGAAGCTTTCTTT.

This chain uses TRBV6-5 with TRBJ2-7; D gene ambiguous. V shed 0 bases and J shed 0 bases, with 9 bases lying between them. The V gene's germline CDR1 is MNHEY and CDR2 SVGAGI. The CDR3 has 15 residues. CDR3 DNA: TGTGCCAGCAGTTACTCGATGGTCAGCTCCTACGAGCAGTACTTC. Its translation is CASSYSMVSSYEQYF.

The gene calls are TRBV6-2 or TRBV6-3 and TRBJ2-5; 9 positions match TRBD2. The junction had 6 bases not matched to a gene; V was cut back by 2 bases and J by 5 bases. Germline V gives CDR1 MNHEY, CDR2 SVGEGT. CDR3 length: 15 amino acids. In DNA form, the CDR3 reads TGTGCCAGCAGTTACGTCGGACTAGCGACGGAGACCCAGTACTTC. It specifies CASSYVGLATETQYF.

The CDR3 loop reads CASSFEAGHTEAFF. In DNA, the CDR3 is TGTGCCAGCAGTTTCGAGGCCGGACACACTGAAGCTTTCTTT. The V gene is TRBV27, the J gene TRBJ1-1; no clear D. The CDR3 length is 14 residues. Trimming left V 3 bases short and J 3 bases short, with 11 bases between. CDR1 and CDR2 from the germline V gene are MNHEY and SMNVEV (reference sequence).

The V call is TRBV30, the J call TRBJ1-2, with a weak D call TRBD1 (5 bases). Germline CDR1 GTSNPN, CDR2 SVGIG (reference sequence). The CDR3 is 13 residues long. V dropped 0 bases and J dropped 2 bases, with 7 bases sitting between them. CDR3 loop: CAWSVEGNYGYTF. In nucleotides, the CDR3 is TGTGCCTGGAGTGTAGAGGGGAACTATGGCTACACCTTC. The variable domain in full, completed from reference TRBV30 and TRBJ1-2, reads SQTIHQWPATLVQPVGSPLSLECTVEGTSNPNLYWYRQAAGRGLQLLFYSVGIGQISSEVPQNLSASRPQDRQFILSSKKLLLSDSGFYLCAWSVEGNYGYTFGSGTRLTVV.

The V call is TRBV4-1, the J call TRBJ1-2; TRBD1 matches 7 bases. Germline CDR1 MGHRA, CDR2 YSYEKL. This CDR3 is built from 12 residues. V lost 4 bases and J lost 12; bases outside the gene matches: 8. CDR3 protein: CASSLSGQEHTF. CDR3 sequence (DNA): TGCGCCAGCAGCCTTTCAGGACAGGAGCACACCTTC.

The chain employs TRBV19 and TRBJ1-6; 8 bases map to TRBD1. Per germline, CDR1 LNHDA and CDR2 SQIVND (reference sequence). The CDR3 has 13 amino acids. After removal of 11 bases from V and 5 bases from J, the junction contained 5 bases not matched to a gene. In nucleotides, the CDR3 is TGTGCCGTCCAGGACAGGGATAATTCACCCCTCCACTTT. It is translated as CAVQDRDNSPLHF.

The chain links TRBV29-1 to TRBJ1-1; TRBD1 agrees at 9 bases. Germline lookup yields CDR1 SQVTM and CDR2 ANQGSEA. V shed 4 bases and J 7 bases; nucleotides not matched to a gene: 7. The CDR3 spans 13 residues. The chain's CDR3 is CSVAGQGLFEAFF. DNA for the CDR3: TGCAGCGTTGCGGGACAGGGACTCTTTGAAGCTTTCTTT. Complete variable domain (other parts from reference TRBV29-1 and TRBJ1-1): SAVISQKPSRDICQRGTSLTIQCQVDSQVTMMFWYRQQPGQSLTLIATANQGSEATYESGFVIDKFPISRPNLTFSTLTVSNMSPEDSSIYLCSVAGQGLFEAFFGQGTRLTVV.

The gene calls are TRBV30 and TRBJ1-1; the D is unclear. The ends were cut back, 0 bases at V and 3 bases at J, with 14 bases in the middle. The CDR3 runs to 15 residues. The germline CDR1 and CDR2 sequences are GTSNPN and SVGIG (reference sequence). Here the CDR3 reads CAWSVFPTGDTEAFF. The CDR3, as DNA: TGTGCCTGGAGTGTTTTCCCTACGGGCGACACTGAAGCTTTCTTT. Full variable domain (missing parts from reference TRBV30 and TRBJ1-1): SQTIHQWPATLVQPVGSPLSLECTVEGTSNPNLYWYRQAAGRGLQLLFYSVGIGQISSEVPQNLSASRPQDRQFILSSKKLLLSDSGFYLCAWSVFPTGDTEAFFGQGTRLTVV.

This sequence joins TRBV6-1 and TRBJ2-1; D is perhaps TRBD2 (5 bases). CDR1 MNHNS and CDR2 SASEGT come from the germline V gene. Trimming took off 3 bases at V and 9 bases at J, with 12 bases between the two ends. The CDR3 consists of 13 residues. The CDR3 loop reads CASSDGVFREQFF. The CDR3, as DNA: TGTGCCAGCAGTGACGGGGTCTTCCGTGAGCAGTTCTTC.